This T cell receptor beta chain emerged from a study of cytomegalovirus exposure and HLA in healthy donors. The study, taken as a whole, reports: Relative to equally common others, HLA-associated TCR beta chains showed greater clonal expansion in a later analysis. TCR beta V segments were, for the most part, productive about 87% or about 30% of the time in an earlier analysis.

The length of the CDR3 is 14 residues. The ends lost 5 bases at V and 4 bases at J; junction bases unmatched: 5. The germline CDR1 and CDR2 sequences are MDHEN and SYDVKM. Amplification used 60 Vbeta primers and 13 Jbeta primers. Some clones are missing from TCRdb's copy, which holds only in-frame ones; the method was immunoSEQ multiplex PCR. The repertoire holds roughly 200,000 clones, with around 81% as singletons. Remarks on this clone: Its target is unknown.

The sequence came from a man aged 25-45 years in good health and CMV-seronegative. The sample comprised PBMCs. The J gene is TRBJ1-5, the V gene TRBV28; TRBD1 aligns across 7 bases. CDR3 in amino acids: CASSGQVGNQPQHF. In DNA, the CDR3 is TGTGCCAGCAGTGGACAGGTTGGTAATCAGCCCCAGCATTTT. Supplemented by reference TRBV28 and TRBJ1-5, the full variable domain reads DVKVTQSSRYLVKRTGEKVFLECVQDMDHENMFWYRQDPGLGLRLIYFSYDVKMKEKGDIPEGYSVSREKKERFSLILESASTNQTSMYLCASSGQVGNQPQHFGDGTRLSIL.